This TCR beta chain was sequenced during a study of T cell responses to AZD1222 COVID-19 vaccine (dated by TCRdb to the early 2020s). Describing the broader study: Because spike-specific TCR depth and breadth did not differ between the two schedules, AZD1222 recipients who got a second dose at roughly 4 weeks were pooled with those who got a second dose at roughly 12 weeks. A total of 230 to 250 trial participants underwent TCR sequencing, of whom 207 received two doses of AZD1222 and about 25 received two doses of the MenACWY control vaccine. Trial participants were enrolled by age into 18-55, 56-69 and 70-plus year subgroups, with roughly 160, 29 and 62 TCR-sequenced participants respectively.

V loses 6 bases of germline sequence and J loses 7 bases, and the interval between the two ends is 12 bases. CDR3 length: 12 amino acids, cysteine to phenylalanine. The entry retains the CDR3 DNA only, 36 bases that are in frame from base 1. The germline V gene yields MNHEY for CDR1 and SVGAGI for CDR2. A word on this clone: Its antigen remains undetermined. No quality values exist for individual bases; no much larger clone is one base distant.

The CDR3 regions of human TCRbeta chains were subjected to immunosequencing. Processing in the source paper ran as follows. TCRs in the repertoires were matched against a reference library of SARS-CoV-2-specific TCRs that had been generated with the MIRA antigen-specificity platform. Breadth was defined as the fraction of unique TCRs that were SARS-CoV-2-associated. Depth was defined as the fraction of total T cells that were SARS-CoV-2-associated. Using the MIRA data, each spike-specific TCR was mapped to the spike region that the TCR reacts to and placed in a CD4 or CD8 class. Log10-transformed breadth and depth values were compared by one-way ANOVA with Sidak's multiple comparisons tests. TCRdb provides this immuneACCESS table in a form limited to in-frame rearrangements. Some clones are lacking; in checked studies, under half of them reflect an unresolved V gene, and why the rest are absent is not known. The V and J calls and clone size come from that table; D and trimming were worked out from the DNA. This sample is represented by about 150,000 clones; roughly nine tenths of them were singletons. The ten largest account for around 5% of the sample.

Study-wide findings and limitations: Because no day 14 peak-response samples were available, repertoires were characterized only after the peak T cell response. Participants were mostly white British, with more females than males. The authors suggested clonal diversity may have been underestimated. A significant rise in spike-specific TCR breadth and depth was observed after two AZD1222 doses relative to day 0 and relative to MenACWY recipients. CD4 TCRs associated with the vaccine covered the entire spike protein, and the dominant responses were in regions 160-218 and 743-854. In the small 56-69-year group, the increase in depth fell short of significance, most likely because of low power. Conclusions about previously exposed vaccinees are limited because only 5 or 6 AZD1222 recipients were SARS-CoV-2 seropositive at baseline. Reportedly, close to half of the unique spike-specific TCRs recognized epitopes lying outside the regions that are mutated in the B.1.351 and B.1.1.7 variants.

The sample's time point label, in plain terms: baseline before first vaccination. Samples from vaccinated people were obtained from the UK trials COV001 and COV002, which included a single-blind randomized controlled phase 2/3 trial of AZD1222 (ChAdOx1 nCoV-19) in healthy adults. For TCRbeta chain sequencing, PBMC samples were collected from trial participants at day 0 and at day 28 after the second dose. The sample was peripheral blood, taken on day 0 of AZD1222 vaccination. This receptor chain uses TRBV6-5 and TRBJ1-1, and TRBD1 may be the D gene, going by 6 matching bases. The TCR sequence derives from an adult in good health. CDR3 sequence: CASSQDSIEAFF. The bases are TGTGCCAGCAGCCAGGACAGTATTGAAGCTTTCTTT.